This note documents a single T cell receptor (beta chain) sequence. CDR1 and CDR2 from the germline V gene are MDHEN and SYDVKM. CDR3 length: 11 amino acids. Between the trimmed V and J ends, which lost 5 bases and 2 bases, there was a span of 3 bases. The data were taken from a study of blood T cell repertoires in COVID-19. About the study: Acute and convalescent COVID-19 samples came from the United States, Italy and Spain. PBMCs, B-cell-depleted T cells, or T cells were the source of the cDNA or gDNA that made up the material.

Under the authors' procedure: Amplification of reference gene primers provided the estimated nucleated cell counts. Assay used: immunoSEQ multiplex PCR; TCRdb lists only in-frame clones, some missing. V and J calls and clone size come straight from that table; D and trimming were deduced from the DNA. The table shows some 80,000 clones, with 80% to 85% occurring only once. Input material: peripheral blood. The chain uses TRBV28 and TRBJ1-2; no reliable D call. This TCR was recovered from an older man with acute or convalescent COVID-19. The CDR3 reads CASSQNYGYTF. The CDR3 DNA sequence: TGTGCCAGCAGTCAGAACTATGGCTACACCTTC.